This T cell receptor (beta chain) is drawn from a study of blood T cell repertoires in COVID-19. Study-wide context: Sites across the United States, Italy and Spain contributed samples from acute and convalescent COVID-19. Sources were T cells, B-cell-depleted T cells, or PBMCs; the material itself was cDNA or gDNA.

Under the authors' procedure: Reference gene primer amplification gave estimated nucleated cell counts. Libraries were prepared by immunoSEQ multiplex PCR; TCRdb keeps only in-frame clonotypes and omits some of them. V, J and clone size derive from that table, while D and trimming were established from the DNA sequence. This sample has fewer than 120,000 clones; more than 70% occur once, and the top ten carry 3% to 3.5%. In this sample, this clone turned up once. The germline gives CDR1 LNHDA, CDR2 SQIVND (reference sequence). The V end lost 1 base, the J end lost 4 bases, and 13 bases lay between the germline ends. This CDR3 spans 15 amino acids.

Sequencing input: peripheral blood. The TCR sequence derives from a woman aged 45 to 65 with acute or convalescent COVID-19. The rearrangement links TRBV19 to TRBJ1-2, with D possibly matching TRBD1 (6 bases). The CDR3, as DNA: TGTGCCAGTAGTATAGCCCACAGACAGGTCTATGGCTACACCTTC. Its translation: CASSIAHRQVYGYTF.